The 7 T cell receptor beta chains in this list originate from one sample, sequenced in a study of radiation and T cells in renal cell carcinoma. Using immunoSEQ multiplex PCR, the repertoire was profiled, and TCRdb retains in-frame clones only, with some absent. This sample yields just over 15,000 clones, of which under 70% are seen a single time; roughly 27% belongs to the top ten. Treatment specified: 15 Gy SBRT to primary tumor, nephrectomy 4 weeks later. The source material was tumor tissue, sampled from a patient whose treatment included radiotherapy and nephrectomy. Source of these receptors: a woman in her seventies with renal cell carcinoma.

This clone was seen just once. This chain joins TRBV11-2 and TRBJ1-1, with no clear D. This CDR3 has 13 residues. Germline assignment: CDR1 SGHAT and CDR2 FQNNGV. V shed 2 bases and J shed 7 bases, with 11 bases lying between them. The CDR3 is CASSLWREGEAFF. The CDR3 DNA reads as TGTGCCAGCAGCTTATGGCGGGAGGGTGAAGCTTTCTTT.

In this sample, this clone turned up a few times. The chain links TRBV29-1 to TRBJ2-5; no firm D call. V lost 5 bases to trimming and J lost 4 bases, with 8 bases between them. CDR3 length: 11 amino acids. Germline V gene lookup returns CDR1 SQVTM and CDR2 ANQGSEA. In DNA, the CDR3 is TGCAGCGTTCCTATGGGAGAGACCCAGTACTTC. Its translation is CSVPMGETQYF.

The V call is TRBV7-2, the J call TRBJ2-3, with D unresolved. V gave up 1 base and J gave up 6 bases, with 11 bases separating them. This CDR3 has 14 amino acids. Germline values: CDR1 SGHTA, CDR2 FQGNSA. The CDR3 spells CASSLVNFRDTQYF. In DNA, the CDR3 is TGTGCCAGCAGCTTAGTGAATTTCCGCGATACGCAGTATTTT.

This chain connects TRBV27 to TRBJ2-7, with 15 bases lining up with TRBD2. Germline loops: CDR1 MNHEY, CDR2 SMNVEV (reference sequence). This CDR3 comprises 20 residues. Trimming took 6 bases from V and 4 from J; bases not matched to a gene: 19. The chain's CDR3 is CASSRSPGTSGRMPFYEQYF. In DNA, the CDR3 is TGTGCCAGCAGCCGGTCCCCCGGGACTAGCGGGAGGATGCCGTTTTACGAGCAGTACTTC.

This sequence joins TRBV6-1 and TRBJ1-4; D is possibly TRBD1 (5 bases). The length of the CDR3 is 14 residues. Germline loops: CDR1 MNHNS, CDR2 SASEGT. The V end lost 4 bases, the J end lost 6 bases, and 12 bases lay between the germline ends. CDR3 region: CASSVTGFDEKLFF. In DNA form, the CDR3 reads TGTGCCAGCAGTGTCACAGGATTTGATGAAAAACTGTTTTTT.

The chain couples TRBV30 to TRBJ2-1; 10 positions match TRBD1. The CDR3 extends over 16 amino acids. The junction had 12 bases not matched to a gene; V was cut back by 3 bases and J by 7 bases. Germline CDR1 and CDR2: GTSNPN and SVGIG (reference sequence). The CDR3: CAWSFIDRGLSNEQFF. The CDR3 DNA reads as TGTGCCTGGAGCTTCATTGACAGGGGGCTTTCAAATGAGCAGTTCTTC.

The CDR3 sequence is CASRDAGTSYVPPLHF. The CDR3 region has the DNA TGCGCCAGCAGGGACGCAGGGACTAGCTACGTTCCACCCCTCCACTTT. This chain connects TRBV4-1 to TRBJ1-6, with D possibly matching TRBD1 (5 bases). The germline V and J ends were trimmed by 6 bases and 11 bases, with 23 bases remaining between them. The CDR3 is 16 amino acids. CDR1 MGHRA and CDR2 YSYEKL come from the germline V gene.